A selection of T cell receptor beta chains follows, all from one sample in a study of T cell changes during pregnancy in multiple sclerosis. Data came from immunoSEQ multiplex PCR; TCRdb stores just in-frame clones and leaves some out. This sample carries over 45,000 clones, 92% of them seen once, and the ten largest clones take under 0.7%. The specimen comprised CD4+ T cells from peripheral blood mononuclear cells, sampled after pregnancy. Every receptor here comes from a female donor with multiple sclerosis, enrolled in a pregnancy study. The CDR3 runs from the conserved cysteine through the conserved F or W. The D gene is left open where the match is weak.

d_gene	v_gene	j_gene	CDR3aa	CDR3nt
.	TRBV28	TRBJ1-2	CASSYRAGYTF	TGTGCCAGCAGTTACAGGGCTGGCTACACCTTC
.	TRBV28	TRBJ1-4	CASSPSGTHEKLFF	TGTGCCAGCAGTCCGTCCGGGACACATGAAAAACTGTTTTTT
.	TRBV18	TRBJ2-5	CASSPRVSGETQYF	TGTGCCAGCTCACCACGAGTATCGGGAGAGACCCAGTACTTC
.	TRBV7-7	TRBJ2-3	CASSLYQGPGDTQYF	TGTGCTAGCAGCCTATACCAGGGGCCCGGGGATACGCAGTATTTT
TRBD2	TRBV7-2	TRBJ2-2	CASSLEGLVYTGELFF	TGTGCCAGCAGCTTAGAAGGACTAGTGTACACCGGGGAGCTGTTTTTT
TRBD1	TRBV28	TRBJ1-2	CASSSGGGSNYGYTF	TGTGCCAGCAGCTCAGGGGGCGGAAGTAACTATGGCTACACCTTC
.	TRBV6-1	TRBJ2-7	CASSEAAGARASYEQYF	TGTGCCAGCAGTGAAGCGGCAGGGGCTCGAGCATCTTACGAGCAGTACTTC
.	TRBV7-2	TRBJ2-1	CASSPVGAASYNEQFF	TGTGCCAGCAGCCCCGTTGGTGCGGCCTCCTACAATGAGCAGTTCTTC
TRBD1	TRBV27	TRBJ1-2	CASSSNAGQGGGYTF	TGTGCCAGCAGTTCAAATGCCGGACAGGGGGGCGGCTACACCTTC
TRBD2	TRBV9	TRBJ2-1	CASSRGASGHNEQFF	TGTGCCAGCAGCCGAGGGGCTAGCGGCCACAATGAGCAGTTCTTC
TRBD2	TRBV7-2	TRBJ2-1	CASSLGTAGVNEQFF	TGTGCCAGCAGCTTAGGTACAGCGGGAGTCAATGAGCAGTTCTTC